What follows are 29 T cell receptor beta chains derived from one specimen sequenced in a study of blood T cell repertoires in COVID-19. Here immunoSEQ multiplex PCR was the method, and the copy in TCRdb shows in-frame clones only, minus some. The data contain approximately 90,000 clones, 89% of them singletons. Sequencing was performed on peripheral blood. The receptors stem from a man between 60 and 70 years old with COVID-19, enrolled during active disease.

The genes are TRBV7-9 and TRBJ2-6; D not certain. CDR1 and CDR2 (germline): SEHNR, FQNEAQ (reference sequence). The CDR3 contains 8 residues. Trimming pared 8 bases from V and 17 bases from J, leaving 7 bases between. The CDR3 region has the DNA TGTGCCAGCTTTGCGTTGACTTTC. This gives the protein CASFALTF.

The chain joins TRBV6-5 to TRBJ1-5; TRBD1 matches 7 bases. CDR3 length equals 14 residues. CDR1 is MNHEY and CDR2 is SVGAGI in the germline V gene. Trimming cost V 6 bases and J 6 bases; bases outside gene matches: 8. CDR3 residues: CASSTDRVIQPQHF. CDR3 DNA: TGTGCCAGCAGCACCGACAGGGTCATTCAGCCCCAGCATTTT.

This clone appeared once. The V call is TRBV5-5, the J call TRBJ1-6; 8 nucleotides align to TRBD1. The length of the CDR3 is 17 residues. V trimming: 0 bases; J trimming: 4 bases; junction bases outside the gene matches: 6. Germline assignment: CDR1 SGHKS and CDR2 YYEKEE (reference sequence). CDR3 protein: CASSLAEDREYNSPLHF. The CDR3 nucleotides are TGTGCCAGCAGCTTGGCGGAGGACAGGGAATATAATTCACCCCTCCACTTT.

The chain recombines TRBV19 with TRBJ2-1; D possibly corresponds to TRBD2 (5 bases). This CDR3 region has 14 residues. Trimming shortened V by 3 bases and J by 7 bases, and 13 bases separated the two germline ends. Germline CDR1 LNHDA, CDR2 SQIVND (reference sequence). CDR3 region: CASSMGGSKNEQFF. CDR3 coding DNA: TGTGCCAGTAGTATGGGTGGGAGTAAGAATGAGCAGTTCTTC.

This chain joins TRBV7-6 and TRBJ2-3; 15 positions match TRBD2. The CDR3 consists of 18 residues. Germline CDR1 SGHVS, CDR2 FNYEAQ. J gave up 0 bases and V 5 bases, and 6 bases lay outside the gene matches. In DNA, the CDR3 is TGTGCCAGCAGCCATCCCGGGACTAGCGGGGGGAGCACAGATACGCAGTATTTT. The encoded protein is CASSHPGTSGGSTDTQYF.

V is TRBV4-1 and J is TRBJ2-7; 8 nucleotides align to TRBD1. V shed 4 bases, J shed 2 bases, and the junction held 10 bases outside the gene matches. Germline loops: CDR1 MGHRA, CDR2 YSYEKL. This CDR3 spans 16 amino acids. CDR3 sequence: CASSPRLTGDPYEQYF. Written as DNA, the CDR3 is TGCGCCAGCAGCCCACGATTGACAGGGGACCCCTACGAGCAGTACTTC.

The chain recombines TRBV4-3 with TRBJ1-2, with D possibly TRBD1 on 6 matching bases. The CDR3 runs 16 residues. Trimming cost V 0 bases and J 3 bases, with 14 bases left between them. Germline CDR1 and CDR2: LGHNA and YSLEER. DNA for the CDR3: TGCGCCAGCAGCCAAGAAGTGAACAGGGATGACTATGGCTACACCTTC. The encoded protein is CASSQEVNRDDYGYTF.

This clone was detected only once. The chain recombines TRBV6-5 with TRBJ1-4; D perhaps matches TRBD1 (6 bases). The CDR3 is made up of 15 amino acids. The V end was cut by 6 bases, the J end by 3 bases, with 14 bases between. CDR1 is MNHEY, CDR2 SVGAGI, per germline. Here the CDR3 reads CASSSAGAPNEKLFF. The CDR3 nucleotides read TGTGCCAGCAGCTCGGCGGGGGCTCCTAATGAAAAACTGTTTTTT.

The chain has TRBV7-9 and TRBJ2-7; 9 bases fit TRBD1. The V gene end was trimmed by 11 bases and the J gene end by 4 bases; junction bases not matched to a gene: 9. This CDR3 is built from 13 residues. From germline, CDR1 is SEHNR and CDR2 FQNEAQ (reference sequence). This CDR3 is CACRGQGEYEQYF. The CDR3 DNA sequence: TGTGCCTGTAGGGGACAGGGAGAATACGAGCAGTACTTC.

The sample holds one count of this clone. V gene TRBV27 combines with J gene TRBJ2-2; TRBD2 matches at 12 bases. V shed 2 bases and J 7 bases; nucleotides not matched to a gene: 5. Germline lookup yields CDR1 MNHEY and CDR2 SMNVEV (reference sequence). The CDR3 length is 16 residues. The CDR3 region has the DNA TGTGCCAGCAGTTTAAGACTAGCGGGAGAGGTCGGGGAGCTGTTTTTT. Its translation is CASSLRLAGEVGELFF.

This chain joins TRBV30 and TRBJ1-5; D is unclear. CDR3 length: 14 amino acids. Germline-derived CDR1 and CDR2 are GTSNPN and SVGIG (reference sequence). V was trimmed by 0 bases and J by 7 bases, leaving 13 bases between them. Here the CDR3 DNA reads TGTGCCTGGAGTGTACCCGGCGTCAGGCAGCCCCAGCATTTT. Its translation is CAWSVPGVRQPQHF.

V usage is TRBV6-5 and J usage is TRBJ1-3; D remains unclear. The CDR3 length is 16 residues. Trimming pared 0 bases from V and 0 bases from J, leaving 9 bases between. The germline CDR1 and CDR2 sequences are MNHEY and SVGAGI. In DNA, the CDR3 is TGTGCCAGCAGTTACTCGATCTGGCCCTCTGGAAACACCATATATTTT. Translating it yields CASSYSIWPSGNTIYF.

With respect to this clone: Other DNA sequences within the sample encode an identical CDR3. The rearrangement links TRBV13 to TRBJ2-5; 8 bases agree with TRBD2. After removal of 4 bases from V and 5 bases from J, the junction contained 0 bases not matched to a gene. This CDR3 contains 12 residues. The germline V gene has CDR1 PRHDT and CDR2 FYEKMQ (reference sequence). The CDR3 spells CASSSSGETQYF. The DNA of the CDR3 is TGTGCCAGCAGCTCTAGCGGGGAGACCCAGTACTTC.

This clone was seen only a few times. The chain has TRBV10-1 and TRBJ2-2; TRBD1 might be the D (5 bases). From germline, CDR1 is WNHNN and CDR2 SYGVQD (reference sequence). Trimming pared 2 bases from V and 3 bases from J, leaving 10 bases between. The CDR3 runs to 15 residues. The CDR3 nucleotides read TGCGCCAGCAGTGAGATGGGGCTGGACACCGGGGAGCTGTTTTTT. Translated, it gives CASSEMGLDTGELFF.

J is TRBJ1-5 and V is TRBV19, with D possibly being TRBD1 (6 bases). Looked up from germline, CDR1 is LNHDA and CDR2 is SQIVND (reference sequence). Trimming cost V 5 bases and J 9 bases, with 20 bases left between them. There are 15 residues in the CDR3. The CDR3 here is CASSSHREFKPPQHF. CDR3 nucleotides: TGTGCCAGTAGTTCACACAGGGAGTTTAAACCGCCCCAGCATTTT.

The chain joins TRBV19 to TRBJ1-5; D may be TRBD1 (6 bases). Per germline, CDR1 LNHDA and CDR2 SQIVND (reference sequence). CDR3 length equals 15 residues. The V gene lost 5 bases and the J gene lost 0 bases, with 11 bases spanning the gap. The CDR3 is CASSRDIYSNQPQHF. CDR3 nucleotide sequence: TGTGCCAGTAGTCGGGACATTTATAGCAATCAGCCCCAGCATTTT.

The chain carries TRBV28 and TRBJ2-2; D not resolved. The V gene's germline CDR1 is MDHEN and CDR2 SYDVKM. This CDR3 is built from 11 residues. Trimming stripped 8 bases from V and 8 bases from J, with 9 bases between. CDR3 coding DNA: TGTGCCAGCGGGCTTGCGGGGGAGCTGTTTTTT. It is translated as CASGLAGELFF.

The rearrangement uses TRBV24-1 and TRBJ2-1, with TRBD1 as a possible D gene (5 bases). The length of the CDR3 is 13 residues. V was pared by 0 bases and J by 9 bases, with 8 bases between. CDR1 KGHDR and CDR2 SFDVKD come from the germline V gene. The CDR3 loop reads CATSDLQGFEQFF. CDR3 bases: TGTGCCACCAGTGATTTGCAGGGATTTGAGCAGTTCTTC.

The chain combines TRBV28 with TRBJ1-4, with TRBD1 identical over 9 bases. Germline-derived CDR1 and CDR2 are MDHEN and SYDVKM. The V and J ends lost 5 bases and 0 bases, in that order; junction bases with no gene match: 7. This CDR3 is built from 17 residues. In DNA form, the CDR3 reads TGTGCCAGCAGTCTACCGGGACAGGGTGCAACTAATGAAAAACTGTTTTTT. Its translation: CASSLPGQGATNEKLFF. Full variable domain (rest looked up from reference TRBV28 and TRBJ1-4): DVKVTQSSRYLVKRTGEKVFLECVQDMDHENMFWYRQDPGLGLRLIYFSYDVKMKEKGDIPEGYSVSREKKERFSLILESASTNQTSMYLCASSLPGQGATNEKLFFGSGTQLSVL.

The J gene is TRBJ2-5, the V gene TRBV11-3, with 11 positions matching TRBD2. V lost 5 bases to trimming and J lost 5 bases; unmatched junction nucleotides: 10. This CDR3 comprises 16 residues. Germline V lookup: CDR1 SGHNT, CDR2 YENEEA. In nucleotides, the CDR3 is TGTGCCAGCAGCACCTTAGCGGGAGGGCCGGGGGAGACCCAGTACTTC. It specifies CASSTLAGGPGETQYF.

This chain connects TRBV2 to TRBJ2-5; D gene unclear. Germline CDR1 SNHLY, CDR2 FYNNEI. The V gene lost 3 bases and the J gene lost 2 bases, with 7 bases spanning the gap. This CDR3 contains 13 residues. CDR3 DNA: TGTGCCAGCAGTGAGGGCCGGCAAGAGACCCAGTACTTC. This sequence encodes CASSEGRQETQYF. The entire variable domain, with the rest obtained from reference TRBV2 and TRBJ2-5, is as follows: EPEVTQTPSHQVTQMGQEVILRCVPISNHLYFYWYRQILGQKVEFLVSFYNNEISEKSEIFDDQFSVERPDGSNFTLKIRSTKLEDSAMYFCASSEGRQETQYFGPGTRLLVL.

The chain links TRBV3-1 (or the pseudogene TRBV3-2) to TRBJ2-2; D possibly corresponds to TRBD2 (5 bases). The ends were cut back, 3 bases at V and 4 bases at J, with 15 bases in the middle. The germline V gene encodes CDR1 LGHDT and CDR2 YNNKEL (reference sequence). CDR3 length: 16 amino acids. CDR3 coding DNA: TGTGCCAGCAGCCAGATGGACGCACGGGGCACCGGGGAGCTGTTTTTT. The encoded protein is CASSQMDARGTGELFF.

The rearrangement links TRBV7-8 to TRBJ2-5, with a possible D match to TRBD2 (6 bases). The V and J ends lost 2 bases and 9 bases respectively, with 25 bases between them. This CDR3 is built from 17 residues. CDR1 is SGHVS and CDR2 is FQNEAQ in the germline V gene. CDR3 loop: CASSLTLIAAIGEAQYF. The CDR3 DNA sequence: TGTGCCAGCAGCTTAACGCTCATAGCGGCTATCGGGGAGGCCCAGTACTTC.

This chain connects TRBV7-2 to TRBJ1-1, with TRBD1 matching 8 bases. The CDR3 consists of 16 residues. The trim removed 4 bases at V and 5 bases at J, leaving 12 bases unmatched. Per germline, CDR1 SGHTA and CDR2 FQGNSA. The CDR3 nucleotides read TGTGCCAGCAGCTCTCCAGGGGGCGCATATGGGACTGAAGCTTTCTTT. This translates into CASSSPGGAYGTEAFF. Complete variable domain (other parts from reference TRBV7-2 and TRBJ1-1): GAGVSQSPSNKVTEKGKDVELRCDPISGHTALYWYRQSLGQGLEFLIYFQGNSAPDKSGLPSDRFSAERTGGSVSTLTIQRTQQEDSAVYLCASSSPGGAYGTEAFFGQGTRLTVV.

This clone was observed a few times. Here the CDR3 reads CASSEQGGNTEAFF. Here the CDR3 DNA reads TGCGCCAGCAGTGAGCAGGGTGGGAACACTGAAGCTTTCTTT. J is TRBJ1-1 and V is TRBV10-1; weak D call: TRBD1 (5 bases). Between the trimmed V and J ends, which lost 2 bases and 1 base, there was a span of 8 bases. Germline V gene sequence: CDR1 WNHNN, CDR2 SYGVQD (reference sequence). This CDR3 spans 14 amino acids.

The chain joins TRBV4-2 to TRBJ2-7, with D possibly matching TRBD2 (6 bases). CDR1 and CDR2 (germline): LGHNA, YNFKEQ. The V gene lost 0 bases and the J gene lost 5 bases, with 8 bases spanning the gap. The length of the CDR3 is 13 residues. The CDR3 nucleotides are TGTGCCAGCAGCCAAGAGGAGGGCCACGAGCAGTACTTC. It translates to CASSQEEGHEQYF.

This rearrangement joins TRBV27 to TRBJ2-1; D not certain. V was clipped by 2 bases and J by 2 bases, with 10 bases between them. The CDR3 has 15 residues. Per the germline V gene, CDR1 is MNHEY and CDR2 is SMNVEV (reference sequence). CDR3 in DNA: TGTGCCAGCAGTTTAAGCAGGTTCGCCTACAATGAGCAGTTCTTC. It yields the protein CASSLSRFAYNEQFF.

V and J are TRBV6-4 and TRBJ2-5, with 7 bases matching TRBD1. Germline V gene lookup returns CDR1 MRHNA and CDR2 SNTAGT. The CDR3 extends over 15 amino acids. J was trimmed by 1 base and V by 3 bases; bases with no gene match: 5. The CDR3 region is CASSELRDSQETQYF. The CDR3 DNA is TGTGCCAGCAGTGAACTCCGGGACAGCCAAGAGACCCAGTACTTC.

This clone has a single count. The rearrangement uses TRBV10-3 and TRBJ1-2; 10 nucleotides line up with TRBD1. The CDR3 loop spans 15 amino acids. With 2 bases clipped from V and 7 bases from J, the junction kept 7 bases outside the gene matches. Germline assignment: CDR1 ENHRY and CDR2 SYGVKD. The CDR3 spells CAISERGTGVSGYTF. The CDR3 DNA reads as TGTGCCATCAGTGAGAGAGGGACAGGGGTGAGTGGCTACACCTTC.